This T cell receptor (beta chain) was identified in a study of CD8+CD57+ T cells in acquired aplastic anemia. Overall study context: CD4+ and CD8+ cells, once sorted, gave DNA averaging approximately 3 ug. Healthy donors yielded some 9.9 million CD4+ cell reads on average. General observations from the study: Shared by patients and controls, 25 to 30 CD8+ CDR3s were abundant in patients. Controls and patients did not differ significantly in CD8+ Simpson's diversity.

Genomic DNA templated the TCR beta VDJ and CDR3 profiling. Each CDR3 protein is one row after TCRdb ran MiXCR on the reads. The sample lists a few hundred thousand distinct CDR3 sequences; about a third were seen once. CDR3 length: 15 amino acids. Germline loops: CDR1 DFQATT, CDR2 SNEGSKA (reference sequence). Deletions cut 5 bases from V and 5 bases from J, with 21 bases between. This clonotype occurred many times. Its antigen remains unidentified. The chain combines TRBV20-1 with TRBJ1-1; D uncertain. Specimen: sorted CD4+, CD8+, or CD8+CD57+ T cells (not recorded which) from PBMCs. This TCR derives from a human donor in good health, serving as a control. CDR3 region: CSAPRSGGGETEAFF. The CDR3 nucleotides read TGCAGTGCTCCGCGGTCCGGTGGAGGTGAAACTGAAGCTTTCTTT.